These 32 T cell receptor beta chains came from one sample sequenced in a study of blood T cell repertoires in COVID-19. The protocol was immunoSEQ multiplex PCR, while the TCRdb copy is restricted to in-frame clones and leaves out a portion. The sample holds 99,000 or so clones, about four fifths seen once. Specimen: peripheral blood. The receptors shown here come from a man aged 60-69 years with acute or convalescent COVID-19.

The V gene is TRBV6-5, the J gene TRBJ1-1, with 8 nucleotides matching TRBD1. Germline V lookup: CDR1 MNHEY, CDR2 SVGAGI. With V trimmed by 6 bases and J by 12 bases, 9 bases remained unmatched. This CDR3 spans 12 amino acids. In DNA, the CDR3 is TGTGCCAGCAGACTTAGGACAGGGAGAACTTTCTTT. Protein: CASRLRTGRTFF.

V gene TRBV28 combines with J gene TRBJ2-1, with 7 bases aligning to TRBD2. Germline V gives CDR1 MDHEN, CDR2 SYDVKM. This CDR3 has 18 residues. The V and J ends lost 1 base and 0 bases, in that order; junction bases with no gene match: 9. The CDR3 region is CASSLYLQRDLSYNEQFF. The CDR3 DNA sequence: TGTGCCAGCAGTTTATATTTGCAGCGGGACCTCTCCTACAATGAGCAGTTCTTC.

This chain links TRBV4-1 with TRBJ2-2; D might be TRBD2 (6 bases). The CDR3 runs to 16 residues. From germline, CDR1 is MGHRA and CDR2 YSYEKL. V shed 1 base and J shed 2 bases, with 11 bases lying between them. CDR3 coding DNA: TGCGCCAGCAGCCAAGTCCTGCGGGGCAACACCGGGGAGCTGTTTTTT. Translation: CASSQVLRGNTGELFF.

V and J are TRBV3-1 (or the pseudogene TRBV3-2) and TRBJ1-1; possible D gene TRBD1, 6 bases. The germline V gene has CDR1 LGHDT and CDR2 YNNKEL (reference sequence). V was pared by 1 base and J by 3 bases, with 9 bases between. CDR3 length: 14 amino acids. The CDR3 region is CASSQAGADTEAFF. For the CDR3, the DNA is TGTGCCAGCAGCCAAGCAGGGGCGGACACTGAAGCTTTCTTT.

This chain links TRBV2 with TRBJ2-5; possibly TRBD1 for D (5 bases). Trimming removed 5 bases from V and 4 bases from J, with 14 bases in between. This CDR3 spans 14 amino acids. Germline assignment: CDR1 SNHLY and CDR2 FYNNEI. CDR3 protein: CASSKSQGGETQYF. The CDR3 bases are TGTGCCAGCAGTAAAAGTCAGGGTGGAGAGACCCAGTACTTC. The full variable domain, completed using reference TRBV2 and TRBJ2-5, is EPEVTQTPSHQVTQMGQEVILRCVPISNHLYFYWYRQILGQKVEFLVSFYNNEISEKSEIFDDQFSVERPDGSNFTLKIRSTKLEDSAMYFCASSKSQGGETQYFGPGTRLLVL.

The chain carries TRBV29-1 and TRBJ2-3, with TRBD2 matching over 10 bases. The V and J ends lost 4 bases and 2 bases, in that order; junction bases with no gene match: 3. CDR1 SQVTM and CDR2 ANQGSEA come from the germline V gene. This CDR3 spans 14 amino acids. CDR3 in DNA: TGCAGCGTTGGAGCGGGAGGGATCACAGATACGCAGTATTTT. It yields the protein CSVGAGGITDTQYF.

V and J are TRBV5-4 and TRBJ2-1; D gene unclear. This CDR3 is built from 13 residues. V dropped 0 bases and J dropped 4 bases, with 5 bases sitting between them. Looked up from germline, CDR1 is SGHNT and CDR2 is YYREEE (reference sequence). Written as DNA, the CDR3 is TGTGCCAGCAGCTTGGAACTTTACAATGAGCAGTTCTTC. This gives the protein CASSLELYNEQFF.

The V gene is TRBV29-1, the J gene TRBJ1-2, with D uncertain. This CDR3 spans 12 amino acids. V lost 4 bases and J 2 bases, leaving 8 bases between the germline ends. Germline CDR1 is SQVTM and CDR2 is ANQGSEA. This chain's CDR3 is CSVGSQNYGYTF. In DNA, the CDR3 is TGCAGCGTTGGTTCACAAAACTATGGCTACACCTTC.

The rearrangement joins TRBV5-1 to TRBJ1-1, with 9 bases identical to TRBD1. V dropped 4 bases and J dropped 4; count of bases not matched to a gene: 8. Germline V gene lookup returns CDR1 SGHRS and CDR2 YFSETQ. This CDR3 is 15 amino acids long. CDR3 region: CASSAGQGSGTEAFF. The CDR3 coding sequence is TGCGCCAGCAGCGCGGGACAGGGTTCAGGCACTGAAGCTTTCTTT.

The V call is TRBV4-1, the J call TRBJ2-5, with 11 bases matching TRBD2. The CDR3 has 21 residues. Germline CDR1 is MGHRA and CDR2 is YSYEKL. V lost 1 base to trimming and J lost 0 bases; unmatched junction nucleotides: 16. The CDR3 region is CASSQAWRTAQLAGDQETQYF. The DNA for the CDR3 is TGCGCCAGCAGCCAAGCGTGGAGGACAGCGCAACTAGCGGGGGACCAAGAGACCCAGTACTTC.

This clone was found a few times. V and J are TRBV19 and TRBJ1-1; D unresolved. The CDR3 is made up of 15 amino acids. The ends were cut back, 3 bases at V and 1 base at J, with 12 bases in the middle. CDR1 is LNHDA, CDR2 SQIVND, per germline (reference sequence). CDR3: CASSIFGLPNTEAFF. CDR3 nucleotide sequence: TGTGCCAGTAGTATCTTCGGGTTACCGAACACTGAAGCTTTCTTT.

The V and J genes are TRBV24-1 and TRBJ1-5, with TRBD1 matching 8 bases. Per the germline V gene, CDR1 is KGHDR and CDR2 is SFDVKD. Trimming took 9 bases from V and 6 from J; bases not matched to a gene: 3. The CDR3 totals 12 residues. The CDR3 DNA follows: TGTGCCACCGGACAGGGAGGTCAGCCCCAGCATTTT. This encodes CATGQGGQPQHF.

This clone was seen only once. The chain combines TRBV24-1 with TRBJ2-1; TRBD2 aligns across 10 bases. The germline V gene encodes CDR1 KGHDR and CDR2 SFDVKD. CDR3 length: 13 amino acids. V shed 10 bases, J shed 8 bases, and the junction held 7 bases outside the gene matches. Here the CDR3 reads CATSLAGVYEQFF. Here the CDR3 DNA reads TGTGCCACGTCCCTAGCGGGAGTATATGAGCAGTTCTTC.

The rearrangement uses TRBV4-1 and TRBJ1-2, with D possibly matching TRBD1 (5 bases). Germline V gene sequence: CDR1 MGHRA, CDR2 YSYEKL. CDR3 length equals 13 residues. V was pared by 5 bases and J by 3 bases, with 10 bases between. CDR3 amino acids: CASSTQGYYGYTF. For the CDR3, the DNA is TGCGCCAGCAGCACCCAGGGTTACTATGGCTACACCTTC.

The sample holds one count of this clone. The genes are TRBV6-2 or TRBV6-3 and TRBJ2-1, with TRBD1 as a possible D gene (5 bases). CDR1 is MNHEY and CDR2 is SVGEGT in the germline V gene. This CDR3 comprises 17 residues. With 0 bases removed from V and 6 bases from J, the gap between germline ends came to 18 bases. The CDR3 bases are TGTGCCAGCAGTTACTCGACGGGCAGGGTGGGATTCAATGAGCAGTTCTTC. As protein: CASSYSTGRVGFNEQFF.

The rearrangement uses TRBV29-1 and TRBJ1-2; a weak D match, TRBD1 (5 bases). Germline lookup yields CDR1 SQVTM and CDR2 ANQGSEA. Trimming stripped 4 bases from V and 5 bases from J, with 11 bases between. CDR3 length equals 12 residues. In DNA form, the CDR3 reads TGCAGCGTTGTAGGGACTGGATATGGCTACACCTTC. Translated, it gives CSVVGTGYGYTF.

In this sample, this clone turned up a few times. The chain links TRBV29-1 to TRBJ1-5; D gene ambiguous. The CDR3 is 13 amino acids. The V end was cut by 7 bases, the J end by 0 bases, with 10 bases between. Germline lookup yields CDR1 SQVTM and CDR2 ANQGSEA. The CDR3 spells CSAMRDSNQPQHF. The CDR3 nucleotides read TGCAGCGCTATGCGGGATAGCAATCAGCCCCAGCATTTT.

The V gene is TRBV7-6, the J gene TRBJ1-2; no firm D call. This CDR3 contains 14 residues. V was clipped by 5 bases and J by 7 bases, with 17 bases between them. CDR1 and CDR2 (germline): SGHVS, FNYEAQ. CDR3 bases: TGTGCCAGCAGCCCTTCCTCGAACACCTTTGGCTACACCTTC. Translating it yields CASSPSSNTFGYTF. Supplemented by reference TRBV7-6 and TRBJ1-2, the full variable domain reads GAGVSQSPRYKVTKRGQDVALRCDPISGHVSLYWYRQALGQGPEFLTYFNYEAQQDKSGLPNDRFSAERPEGSISTLTIQRTEQRDSAMYRCASSPSSNTFGYTFGSGTRLTVV.

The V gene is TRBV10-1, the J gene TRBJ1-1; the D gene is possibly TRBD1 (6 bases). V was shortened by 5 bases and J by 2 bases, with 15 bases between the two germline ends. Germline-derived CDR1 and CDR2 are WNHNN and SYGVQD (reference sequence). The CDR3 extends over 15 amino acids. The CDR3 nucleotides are TGCGCCAGCAGTTCACAACGGACAGCTAACACTGAAGCTTTCTTT. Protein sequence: CASSSQRTANTEAFF.

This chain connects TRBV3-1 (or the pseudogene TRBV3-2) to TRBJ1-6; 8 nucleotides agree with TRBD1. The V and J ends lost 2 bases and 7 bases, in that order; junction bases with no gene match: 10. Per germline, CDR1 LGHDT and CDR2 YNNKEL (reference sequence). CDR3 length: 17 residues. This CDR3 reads CASSQSGGQGANSPLHF. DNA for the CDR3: TGTGCCAGCAGCCAATCAGGGGGCCAGGGAGCCAATTCACCCCTCCACTTT.

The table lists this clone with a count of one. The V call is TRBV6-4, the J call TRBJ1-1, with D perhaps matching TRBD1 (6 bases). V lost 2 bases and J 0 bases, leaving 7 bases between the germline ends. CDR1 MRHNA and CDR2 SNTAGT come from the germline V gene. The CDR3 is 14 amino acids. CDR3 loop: CASSDGTLNTEAFF. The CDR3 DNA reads TGTGCCAGCAGTGACGGGACACTGAACACTGAAGCTTTCTTT.

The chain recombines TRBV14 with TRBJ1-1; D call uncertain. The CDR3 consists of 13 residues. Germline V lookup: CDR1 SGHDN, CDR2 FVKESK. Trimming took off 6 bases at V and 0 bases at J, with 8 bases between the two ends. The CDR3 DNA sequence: TGTGCCAGCAGTGATCAGGTGAACACTGAAGCTTTCTTT. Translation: CASSDQVNTEAFF.

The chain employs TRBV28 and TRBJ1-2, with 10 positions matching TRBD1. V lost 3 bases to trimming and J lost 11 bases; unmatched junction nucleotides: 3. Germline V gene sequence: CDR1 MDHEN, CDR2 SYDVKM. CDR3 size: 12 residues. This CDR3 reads CASSFGDRGYTF. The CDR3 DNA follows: TGTGCCAGCAGTTTTGGGGACAGGGGATACACCTTC.

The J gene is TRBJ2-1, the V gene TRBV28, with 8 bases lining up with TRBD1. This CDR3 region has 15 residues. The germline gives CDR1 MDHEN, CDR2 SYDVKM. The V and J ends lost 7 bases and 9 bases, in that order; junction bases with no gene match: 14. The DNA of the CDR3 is TGTGCCAGCACTTCGACAGGGGAACGTGAAGGTGAGCAGTTCTTC. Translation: CASTSTGEREGEQFF.

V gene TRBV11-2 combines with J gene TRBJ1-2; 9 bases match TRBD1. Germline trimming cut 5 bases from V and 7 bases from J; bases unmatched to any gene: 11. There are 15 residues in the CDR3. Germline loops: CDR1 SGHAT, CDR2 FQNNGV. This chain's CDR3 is CASSTPLGTGTGYTF. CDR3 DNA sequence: TGTGCCAGCAGCACGCCGCTCGGGACAGGGACTGGCTACACCTTC.

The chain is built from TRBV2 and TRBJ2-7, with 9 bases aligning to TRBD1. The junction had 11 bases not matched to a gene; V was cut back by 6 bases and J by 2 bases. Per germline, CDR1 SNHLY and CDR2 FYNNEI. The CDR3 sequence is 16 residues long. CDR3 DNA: TGTGCCAGCAGCCAGGGGACAGGGATCCCTCCCTACGAGCAGTACTTC. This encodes CASSQGTGIPPYEQYF.

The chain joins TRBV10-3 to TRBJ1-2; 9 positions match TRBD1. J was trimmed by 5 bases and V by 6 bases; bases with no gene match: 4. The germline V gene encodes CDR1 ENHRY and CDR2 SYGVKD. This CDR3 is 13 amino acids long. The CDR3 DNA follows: TGTGCCATCAGAGTTGGGACAGGGTATGGCTACACCTTC. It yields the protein CAIRVGTGYGYTF.

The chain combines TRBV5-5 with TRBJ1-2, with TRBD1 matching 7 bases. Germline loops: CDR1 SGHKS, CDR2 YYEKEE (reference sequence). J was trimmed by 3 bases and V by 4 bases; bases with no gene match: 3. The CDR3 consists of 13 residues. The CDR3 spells CASSPQGYYGYTF. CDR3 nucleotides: TGTGCCAGCAGCCCACAGGGGTACTATGGCTACACCTTC.

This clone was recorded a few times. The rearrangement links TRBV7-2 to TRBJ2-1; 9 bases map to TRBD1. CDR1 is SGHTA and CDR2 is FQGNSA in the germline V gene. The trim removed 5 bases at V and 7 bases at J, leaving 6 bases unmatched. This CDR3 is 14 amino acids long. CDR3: CASSPRQGGNEQFF. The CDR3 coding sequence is TGTGCCAGCAGCCCAAGACAGGGGGGGAATGAGCAGTTCTTC.

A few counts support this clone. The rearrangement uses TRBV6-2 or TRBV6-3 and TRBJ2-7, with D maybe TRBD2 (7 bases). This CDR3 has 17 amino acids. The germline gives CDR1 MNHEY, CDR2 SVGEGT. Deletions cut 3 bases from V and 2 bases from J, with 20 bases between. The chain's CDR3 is CASSYGGETGSTYEQYV. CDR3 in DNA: TGTGCCAGCAGTTATGGGGGGGAGACAGGTAGCACCTACGAGCAGTACGTC.

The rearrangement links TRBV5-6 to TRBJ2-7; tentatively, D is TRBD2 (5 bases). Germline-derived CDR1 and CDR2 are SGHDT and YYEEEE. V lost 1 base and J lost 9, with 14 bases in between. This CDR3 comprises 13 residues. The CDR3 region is CASSLYEGEGQYV. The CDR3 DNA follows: TGTGCCAGCAGCTTGTATGAGGGAGAGGGGCAGTACGTC.

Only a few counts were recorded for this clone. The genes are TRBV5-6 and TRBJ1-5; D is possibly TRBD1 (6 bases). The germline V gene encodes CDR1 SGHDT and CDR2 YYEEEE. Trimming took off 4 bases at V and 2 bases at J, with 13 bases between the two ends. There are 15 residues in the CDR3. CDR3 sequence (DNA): TGTGCCAGCAGCCTAACAGGGTCGGGCAATCAGCCCCAGCATTTT. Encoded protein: CASSLTGSGNQPQHF. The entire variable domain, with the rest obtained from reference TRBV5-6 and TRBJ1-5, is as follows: DAGVTQSPTHLIKTRGQQVTLRCSPKSGHDTVSWYQQALGQGPQFIFQYYEEEERQRGNFPDRFSGHQFPNYSSELNVNALLLGDSALYLCASSLTGSGNQPQHFGDGTRLSIL.